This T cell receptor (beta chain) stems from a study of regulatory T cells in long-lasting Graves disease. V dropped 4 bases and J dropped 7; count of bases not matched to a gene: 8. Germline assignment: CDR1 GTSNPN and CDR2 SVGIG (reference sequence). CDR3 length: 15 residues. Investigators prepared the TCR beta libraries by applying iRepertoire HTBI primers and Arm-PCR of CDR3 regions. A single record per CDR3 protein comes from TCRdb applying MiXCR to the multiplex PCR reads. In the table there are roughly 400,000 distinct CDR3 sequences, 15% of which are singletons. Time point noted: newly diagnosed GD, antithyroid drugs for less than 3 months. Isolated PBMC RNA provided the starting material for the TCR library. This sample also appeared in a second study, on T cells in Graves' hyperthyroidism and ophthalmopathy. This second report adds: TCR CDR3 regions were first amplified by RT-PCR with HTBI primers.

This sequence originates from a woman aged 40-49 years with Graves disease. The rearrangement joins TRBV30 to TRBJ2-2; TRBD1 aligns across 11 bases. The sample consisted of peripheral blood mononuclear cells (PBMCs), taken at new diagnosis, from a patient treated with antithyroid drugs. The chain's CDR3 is CAWNRDRGYGGELFF. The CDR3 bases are TGTGCCTGGAACCGGGACAGGGGGTACGGCGGGGAGCTGTTTTTT.